Sequencing of this T cell receptor beta chain was carried out in a study of beta chain features in type 1 diabetes. In this sample, this clone turned up a few times. Its antigen is not identified. Every bit of the isolated RNA underwent reverse transcription, so sequencing read expressed TCRB transcripts. The assay was immunoSEQ multiplex PCR, and TCRdb's table has in-frame clones only and misses some. This repertoire shows some 240,000 clones, roughly 17% found once; its top ten account for 0.085%. Germline assignment: CDR1 ENHRY and CDR2 SYGVKD. This CDR3 is built from 16 residues. The trim removed 0 bases at V and 1 base at J, leaving 3 bases unmatched. General observations from the study: Type 1 diabetes patients had moderately but significantly shorter TCRB CDR3s in all four CD4+ subsets.

The TCR sequence derives from a man younger than 45 with type 1 diabetes. The sample was naive CD4+ T cells from blood. The J gene is TRBJ2-5, the V gene TRBV10-3; TRBD1 agrees at 9 bases. The CDR3 DNA sequence: TGTGCCATCAGTGAGTCGGGGACAGGGCCCCAAGAGACCCAGTACTTC. Translation gives CAISESGTGPQETQYF.